What follows is one TCR beta chain and its context. This clonotype was detected a few times. The antigen this receptor binds is unknown. No quality values exist for individual bases; no much larger clone is one base distant. This entry comes from a study of response to subunit inactivated influenza vaccine listed by TCRdb under 2018. Study-wide context: To follow how T cells responded to a trivalent subunit inactivated influenza vaccine, the researchers relied on deep quantitative profiling of the T cell receptor repertoire. What the work shows at the level of the full study, not this receptor alone: The authors suggested that each seasonal influenza vaccination may recruit only a limited number of new T cells.

For CDR1 and CDR2, the germline V gene lists MDHEN and SYDVKM. Measured from the cysteine to the phenylalanine, the CDR3 is 17 residues long. The only DNA kept is the CDR3, 51 bases in frame from the first base. The germline ends are 27 bases apart after V is trimmed by 8 bases and J by 5 bases. Library creation used RT-PCR. The listed sequencing device is Illumina HiSeq 2500. TCRdb handled the public reads itself, with Q25 trimming in fastp and clone calling in MiXCR, and kept productive beta chains. Each record represents a unique CDR3 protein, reported with the most common genes and DNA among its rows. This sample has about 540,000 distinct CDR3 sequences in its table, and around a quarter of those were observed once. The ten largest clonotypes hold 2.8% of the sample. This same sample was also part of a study on T cells expressing NK-cell markers. The second paper further reports: TCR beta cDNA libraries were prepared using 5'RACE template switching, which introduced a universal primer site and unique molecular identifiers. Three sorted T-cell subsets (CD3+CD56+NKG2C+, CD3+CD56+NKG2C- and CD3+CD56-NKG2C+) from under ten donors had their TCR beta-chain repertoires profiled. Seven of the eight sequenced donors were HCMV-seropositive and one was HCMV-seronegative. In several experiments an anti-gammadeltaTCR antibody was added to restrict sorting to alphabetaTCR-expressing T cells. In a handful of donors, the dominant CD3+CD56+NKG2C+ clonotypes were found to rank among the top 10 CD8+ clonotypes and to make up roughly 1.0-8% of CD8+ T cells. Those dominant clonotypes were again the most abundant among CD3+CD56-NKG2C+ cells in four donors, at roughly 25-65%. Whether the expanded NKG2C-expressing T cell clones were specific for HCMV antigens was left unclear. The study sequenced eight donors, all healthy volunteers chosen at random: three men and five women. To determine HCMV serostatus, a commercial ELISA kit was used to detect HCMV-specific IgG in serum. Peripheral blood mononuclear cells were isolated from blood by Ficoll density gradient centrifugation. CD4+ and CD8+ T cells were isolated from PBMC by magnetic immunoseparation with Miltenyi isolation kits. Synthesis of cDNA was primed from the TCR beta constant segment and was followed by two consecutive PCR amplification steps. Sequencing of the libraries produced 2 x 150 bp reads on Illumina HiSeq 2000/2500, MiSeq or NextSeq. MIGEC handled demultiplexing of the reads and grouping by UMI, while MiTCR was used to assemble and quantify clonotypes. To exclude erroneous sequences, any TCR cDNA sequence not supported by at least two reads was discarded. The tcR package was used for downstream repertoire analysis, with clonotypes matched between fractions based on CDR3 nucleotide sequence plus V segment. VDJmatch was used to annotate antigen specificity against VDJdb, with one amino acid substitution allowed in CDR3.

The receptor chain draws on TRBV28 and TRBJ2-5, and TRBD2 may be the D gene, going by 5 matching bases. The starting material was CD4+ T cells sorted from PBMCs, obtained approximately 13 days after vaccination. The source is a man aged 45-65 years who received an inactivated influenza vaccine. Donor details come from another sample of the same person, matched by shared clones. The DNA is as follows: TGTGCCAGCTCCCCCTCGGGGTTGAGACTCCCGCGGGAGACCCAGTACTTC. This yields the protein CASSPSGLRLPRETQYF.